Listed below are T cell receptor beta chains from one sample, sequenced in a study of blood T cell repertoires in COVID-19. The data were produced by immunoSEQ multiplex PCR, yet TCRdb's version contains in-frame clones alone and is incomplete. The data hold over 110,000 clones, with more than 65% observed a single time. Sequenced: peripheral blood. These receptors were taken from a man aged 55 to 70 with active or convalescent COVID-19. Both conserved end residues are part of each CDR3. D genes are given only for firm matches. A clone size is listed for some rows: how often the clone was seen (once, few, many), or a class if it is expanded.

abundance: -
d_gene: -
v_gene: TRBV6-5
j_gene: TRBJ2-6
CDR3nt: TGTGCCAGCAGTTACTCCCTCGGAGCTGGGGCCAACGTCCTGACTTTC
CDR3aa: CASSYSLGAGANVLTF

abundance: -
d_gene: TRBD1
v_gene: TRBV7-9
j_gene: TRBJ1-2
CDR3nt: TGTGCCAGCAGCACATTGGACAGGGGAAATAATGGCTACACCTTC
CDR3aa: CASSTLDRGNNGYTF

abundance: -
d_gene: TRBD2
v_gene: TRBV7-2
j_gene: TRBJ2-7
CDR3nt: TGTGCCAGCAGCTTAGAGTTATCGGGGGGCTACGAGCAGTACTTC
CDR3aa: CASSLELSGGYEQYF

abundance: -
d_gene: -
v_gene: TRBV7-2
j_gene: TRBJ1-1
CDR3nt: TGTGCCAGCAGCGCCCGCGGGGGCACTGAAGCTTTCTTT
CDR3aa: CASSARGGTEAFF

abundance: few
d_gene: -
v_gene: TRBV12-3/TRBV12-4
j_gene: TRBJ1-2
CDR3nt: TGTGCCAGCAGTTGGCCGGGAGGCTATGGCTACACCTTC
CDR3aa: CASSWPGGYGYTF

abundance: once
d_gene: TRBD1
v_gene: TRBV19
j_gene: TRBJ2-5
CDR3nt: TGTGCCAGTAACAAGGGACAGGCCAACCAAGAGACCCAGTACTTC
CDR3aa: CASNKGQANQETQYF

abundance: -
d_gene: -
v_gene: TRBV30
j_gene: TRBJ1-1
CDR3nt: TGTGCCTGGAGTGCCAGGGGTCGGGGGGACACTGAAGCTTTCTTT
CDR3aa: CAWSARGRGDTEAFF

abundance: -
d_gene: TRBD1
v_gene: TRBV18
j_gene: TRBJ1-5
CDR3nt: TGTGCCAGCTCACCACAAGAAGGGGGCATAGGTCAGCCCCAGCATTTT
CDR3aa: CASSPQEGGIGQPQHF

abundance: -
d_gene: TRBD2
v_gene: TRBV4-3
j_gene: TRBJ2-1
CDR3nt: TGCGCCAGCAGCCAATCGACGGGAGGGACTCTCTATGAGCAGTTCTTC
CDR3aa: CASSQSTGGTLYEQFF

abundance: -
d_gene: TRBD1
v_gene: TRBV19
j_gene: TRBJ1-5
CDR3nt: TGTGCCAGTACCACACAGGGGGCGAGCAATCAGCCCCAGCATTTT
CDR3aa: CASTTQGASNQPQHF

abundance: -
d_gene: -
v_gene: TRBV11-2
j_gene: TRBJ2-1
CDR3nt: TGTGCCAGCAGCCAAATCCCCACCCCGGGGAATGAGCAGTTCTTC
CDR3aa: CASSQIPTPGNEQFF

abundance: -
d_gene: TRBD2
v_gene: TRBV15
j_gene: TRBJ2-3
CDR3nt: TGTGCCACCAGCAGAGATGCCCTAGCGGGTGTGGATACGCAGTATTTT
CDR3aa: CATSRDALAGVDTQYF

abundance: -
d_gene: -
v_gene: TRBV20-1
j_gene: TRBJ2-3
CDR3nt: TGCAGTGCTAACCAGCGAGATACGCAGTATTTT
CDR3aa: CSANQRDTQYF